The T cell receptor (beta chain) described here comes from a study of blood T cell repertoires in COVID-19. Seattle-derived patients entered the study during active infection and were followed longitudinally. Generated by immunoSEQ multiplex PCR, the TCRdb table keeps only in-frame clones and is missing some. The table lists approximately 93,000 clones, less than 85% of them singletons, with 3% to 4% in the top ten. Germline values: CDR1 MNHEY, CDR2 SVGEGT. The V end lost 0 bases, the J end lost 4 bases, and 12 bases lay between the germline ends. The CDR3 has 15 residues. The specimen sequenced was peripheral blood. This sequence was found in a man between 65 and 85 years old with COVID-19, enrolled during active disease. This rearrangement joins TRBV6-2 or TRBV6-3 to TRBJ2-5, with D possibly being TRBD2 (5 bases). The CDR3 nucleotides read TGTGCCAGCAGTTACTCGAGGCTAGCCGGAGAGACCCAGTACTTC. Its protein product is CASSYSRLAGETQYF.